The text below deals with one T cell receptor (beta chain). By sample share, this clonotype is medium-sized (0.01 to 0.1%). It lacks a known antigen. Per-base quality was not reported, and no clone a single base away is much larger than it. Artificial thymic organoids were built by aggregating human HSPCs with MS5 murine stromal cells transduced with human DLL1, cultured at an air-liquid interface. Organoids were seeded with FACS-purified CD34+CD3- hematopoietic stem and progenitor cells depleted of residual T cells. The culture medium for the organoids was serum-free RB27, which consists of RPMI 1640 supplemented with B27, FLT3L, IL-7 and ascorbic acid. Organoid and thymic CD3+TCRalphabeta+CD8 single positive T cells were FACS sorted before RNA extraction. Total RNA was purified from roughly 40,000 to 200,000 sorted cells per sample with the RNeasy Micro kit, and quality checked on an Agilent RNA 6000 Nano chip.

These data originate in a study of T cells generated in artificial thymic organoids (dated by TCRdb to about 2017). For the study in its entirety: The study compared the TCR alpha and beta CDR3 repertoires of CD8 single positive T cells derived from in vitro artificial thymic organoids against those of naive CD8 T cells from thymus and peripheral blood. Displayed repertoire sequencing data were described as representative of three independent experiments. The full study reports these points: No skewed Valpha or Vbeta usage was observed in organoid-derived T cells, a finding that argues against dominance of unconventional lineages or clonal expansions. Physiological TCR clonotype diversity, comparable to that of thymic and blood naive CD8 T cells, was observed in organoid-derived CD8 single positive T cells.

V loses 5 bases of germline sequence and J loses 3 bases, and the interval between the two ends is 17 bases. The cysteine opens and the phenylalanine closes a CDR3 of 15 amino acids. Of the read, only the CDR3 DNA is kept; its 45 bases are in frame from base 1. From the germline V gene, CDR1 is MGHRA and CDR2 is YSYEKL. TCRalpha and TCRbeta libraries were amplified separately by semi-nested PCR with Advantage 2 and reverse primers in the TRAC or TRBC constant regions. Between roughly 3 and 500 ng of total RNA was used as input for first-strand cDNA synthesis. The TCR cDNA libraries were generated by 5'-RACE using the SMARTer PCR cDNA Synthesis kit, with a poly-dT primer driving first-strand synthesis. Sample-specific 5-nucleotide barcodes were carried by the semi-nested constant-region reverse primers, and the resulting products were cleaned using the Zymo DNA Clean and Concentrator-5 kit. As many as ten barcoded samples were combined into a pool, ligated to Illumina adaptors, and sequenced on an Illumina MiSeq as 2 x 150 bp paired-end reads. In the original analysis: After demultiplexing, reads were aligned using BLAT against a custom library built from IMGT containing every combination of human TRAV, TRAJ, TRBV, TRBD and TRBJ. The best BLAT hits were picked using pslCDnaFilter (-maxAligns=1, -ignoreIntrons), and custom Perl scripts were used to calculate clonotype frequencies. The public reads were run again by TCRdb, first through fastp at Q25 and then through MiXCR, and only productive beta chains were kept. One record per CDR3 amino acid sequence lists the most common genes and DNA. V and J calls and clone size were set by TCRdb, not the authors. Across this sample there are around 5,600 distinct CDR3 sequences, with less than 30% seen only once. The ten largest clones take up under 3.5% of the sample.

Sample: naive CD8+ T cells grown in artificial thymic organoids from cord blood stem and progenitor cells. The cell subset or site tag for this specimen amounts to: CD3+TCRalphabeta+CD8SP T cells; for blood, CD45RO-CCR7+ naive CD8+ T cells. This chain is built from TRBV4-1 and TRBJ2-7; no D gene call is confident. This TCR came from a human donor who gave cord blood stem cells for thymic organoid culture, a cardiac surgery patient who gave postnatal thymus, or a blood donor (not recorded which). The bases are TGCGCCAGCAGCTTTTGGCCGACATCGGTCTACGAGCAGTACTTC. It specifies CASSFWPTSVYEQYF.